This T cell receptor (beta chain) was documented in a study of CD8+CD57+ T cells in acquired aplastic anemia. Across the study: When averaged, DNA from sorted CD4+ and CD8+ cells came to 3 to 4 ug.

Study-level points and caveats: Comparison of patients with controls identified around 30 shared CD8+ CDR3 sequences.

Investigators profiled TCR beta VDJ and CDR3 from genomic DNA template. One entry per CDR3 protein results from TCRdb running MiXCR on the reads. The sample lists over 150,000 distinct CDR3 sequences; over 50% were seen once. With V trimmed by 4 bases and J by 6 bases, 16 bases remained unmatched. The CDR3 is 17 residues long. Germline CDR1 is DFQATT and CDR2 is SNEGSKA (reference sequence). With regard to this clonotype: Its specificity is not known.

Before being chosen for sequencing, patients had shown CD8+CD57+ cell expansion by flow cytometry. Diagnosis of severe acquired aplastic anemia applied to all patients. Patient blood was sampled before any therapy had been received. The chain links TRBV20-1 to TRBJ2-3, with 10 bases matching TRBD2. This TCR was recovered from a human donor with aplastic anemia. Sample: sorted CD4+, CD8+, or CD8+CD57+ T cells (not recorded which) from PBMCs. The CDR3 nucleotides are TGCAGTGCTAACCTAGCGGGAGTTATGACACAGTTTGATACGCAGTATTTT. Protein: CSANLAGVMTQFDTQYF.